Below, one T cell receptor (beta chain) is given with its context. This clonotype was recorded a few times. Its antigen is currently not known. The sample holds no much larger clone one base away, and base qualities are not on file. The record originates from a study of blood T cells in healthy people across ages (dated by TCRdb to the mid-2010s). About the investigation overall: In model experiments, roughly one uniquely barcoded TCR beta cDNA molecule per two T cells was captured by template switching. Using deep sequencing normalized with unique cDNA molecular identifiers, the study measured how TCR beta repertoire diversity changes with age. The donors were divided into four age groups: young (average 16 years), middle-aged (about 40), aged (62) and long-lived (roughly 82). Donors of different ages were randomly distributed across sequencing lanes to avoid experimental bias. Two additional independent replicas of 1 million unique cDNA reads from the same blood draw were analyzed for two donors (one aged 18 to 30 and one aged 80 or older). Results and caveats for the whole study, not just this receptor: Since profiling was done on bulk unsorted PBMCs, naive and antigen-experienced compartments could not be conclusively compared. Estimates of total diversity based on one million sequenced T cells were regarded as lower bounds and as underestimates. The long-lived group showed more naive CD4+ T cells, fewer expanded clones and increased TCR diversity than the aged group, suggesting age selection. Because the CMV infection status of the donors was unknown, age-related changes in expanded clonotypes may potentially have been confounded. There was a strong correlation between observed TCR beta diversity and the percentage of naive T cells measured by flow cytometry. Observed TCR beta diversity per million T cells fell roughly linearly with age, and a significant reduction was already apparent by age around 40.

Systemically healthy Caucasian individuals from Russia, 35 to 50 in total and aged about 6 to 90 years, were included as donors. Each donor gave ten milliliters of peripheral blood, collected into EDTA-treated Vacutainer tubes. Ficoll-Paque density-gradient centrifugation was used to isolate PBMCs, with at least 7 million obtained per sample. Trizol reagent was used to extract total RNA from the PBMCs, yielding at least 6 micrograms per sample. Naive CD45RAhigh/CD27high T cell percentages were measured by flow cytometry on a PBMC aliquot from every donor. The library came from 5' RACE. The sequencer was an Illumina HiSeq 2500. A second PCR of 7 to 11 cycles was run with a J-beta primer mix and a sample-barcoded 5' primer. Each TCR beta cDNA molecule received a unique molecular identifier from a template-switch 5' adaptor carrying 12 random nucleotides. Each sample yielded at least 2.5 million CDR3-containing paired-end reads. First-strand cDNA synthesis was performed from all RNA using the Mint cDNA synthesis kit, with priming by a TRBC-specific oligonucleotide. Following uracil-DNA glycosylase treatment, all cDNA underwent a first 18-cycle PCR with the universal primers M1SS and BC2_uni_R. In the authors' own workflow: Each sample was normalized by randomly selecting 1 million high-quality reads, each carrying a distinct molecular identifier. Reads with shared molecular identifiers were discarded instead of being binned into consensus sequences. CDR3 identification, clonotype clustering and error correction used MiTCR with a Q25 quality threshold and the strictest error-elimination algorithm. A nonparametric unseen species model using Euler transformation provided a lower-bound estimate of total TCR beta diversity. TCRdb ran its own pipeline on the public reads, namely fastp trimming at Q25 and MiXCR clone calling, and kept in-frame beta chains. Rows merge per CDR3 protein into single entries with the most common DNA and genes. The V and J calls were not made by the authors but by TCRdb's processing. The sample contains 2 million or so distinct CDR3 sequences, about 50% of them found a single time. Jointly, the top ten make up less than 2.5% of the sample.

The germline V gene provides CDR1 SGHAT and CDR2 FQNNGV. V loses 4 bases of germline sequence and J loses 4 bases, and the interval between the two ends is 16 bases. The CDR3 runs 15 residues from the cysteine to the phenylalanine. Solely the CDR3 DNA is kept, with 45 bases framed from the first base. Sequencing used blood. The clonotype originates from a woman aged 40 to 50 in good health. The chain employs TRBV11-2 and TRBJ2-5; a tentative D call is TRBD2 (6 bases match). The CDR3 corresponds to CASSSLGRGGETQYF. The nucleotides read TGTGCCAGCAGCTCTCTCGGGCGGGGAGGAGAGACCCAGTACTTC.